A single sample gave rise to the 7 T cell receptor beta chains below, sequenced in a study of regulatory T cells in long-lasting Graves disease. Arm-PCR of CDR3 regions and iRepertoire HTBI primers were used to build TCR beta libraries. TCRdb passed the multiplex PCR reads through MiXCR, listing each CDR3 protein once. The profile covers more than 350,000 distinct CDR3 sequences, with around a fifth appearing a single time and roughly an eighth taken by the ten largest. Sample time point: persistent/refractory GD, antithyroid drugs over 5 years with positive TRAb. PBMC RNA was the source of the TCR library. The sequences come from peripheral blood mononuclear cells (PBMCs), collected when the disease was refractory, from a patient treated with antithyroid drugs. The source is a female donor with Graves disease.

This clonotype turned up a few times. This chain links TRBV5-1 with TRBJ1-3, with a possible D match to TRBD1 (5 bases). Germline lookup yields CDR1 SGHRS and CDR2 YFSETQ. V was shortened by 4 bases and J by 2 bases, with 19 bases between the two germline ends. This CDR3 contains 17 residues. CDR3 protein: CASSLSGTPETGNTIYF. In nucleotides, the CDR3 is TGCGCCAGCAGCCTCTCGGGGACTCCTGAAACTGGAAACACCATATATTTT. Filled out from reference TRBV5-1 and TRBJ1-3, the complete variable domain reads KAGVTQTPRYLIKTRGQQVTLSCSPISGHRSVSWYQQTPGQGLQFLFEYFSETQRNKGNFPGRFSGRQFSNSRSEMNVSTLELGDSALYLCASSLSGTPETGNTIYFGEGSWLTVV.

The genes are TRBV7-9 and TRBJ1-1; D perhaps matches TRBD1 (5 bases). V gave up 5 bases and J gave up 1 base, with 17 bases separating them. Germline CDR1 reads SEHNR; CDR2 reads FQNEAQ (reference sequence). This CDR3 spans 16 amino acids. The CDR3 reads CASSPGTGKTNTEAFF. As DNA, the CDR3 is TGTGCCAGCAGCCCGGGGACTGGCAAAACGAACACTGAAGCTTTCTTT.

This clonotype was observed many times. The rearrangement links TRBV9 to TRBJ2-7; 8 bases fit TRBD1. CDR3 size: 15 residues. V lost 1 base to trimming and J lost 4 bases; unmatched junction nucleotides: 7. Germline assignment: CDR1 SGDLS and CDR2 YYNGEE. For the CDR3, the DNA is TGTGCCAGCAGCGTATATGGGGACAGGTCGTACGAGCAGTACTTC. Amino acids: CASSVYGDRSYEQYF.

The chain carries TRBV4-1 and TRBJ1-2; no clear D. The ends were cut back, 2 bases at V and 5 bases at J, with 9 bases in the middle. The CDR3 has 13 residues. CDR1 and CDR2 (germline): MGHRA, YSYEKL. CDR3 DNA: TGCGCCAGCAGCCAACAAGGAGGGTATGGCTACACCTTC. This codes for CASSQQGGYGYTF.

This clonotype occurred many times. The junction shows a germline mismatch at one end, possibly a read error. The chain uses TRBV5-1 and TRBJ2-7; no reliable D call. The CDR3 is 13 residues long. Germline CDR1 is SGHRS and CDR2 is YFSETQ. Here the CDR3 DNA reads TGTGCCAGCAGCTTGGACGTTGGGTACGAGCAGTACTTC. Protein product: CASSLDVGYEQYF. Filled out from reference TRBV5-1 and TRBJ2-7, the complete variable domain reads KAGVTQTPRYLIKTRGQQVTLSCSPISGHRSVSWYQQTPGQGLQFLFEYFSETQRNKGNFPGRFSGRQFSNSRSEMNVSTLELGDSALYLCASSLDVGYEQYFGPGTRLTVT.

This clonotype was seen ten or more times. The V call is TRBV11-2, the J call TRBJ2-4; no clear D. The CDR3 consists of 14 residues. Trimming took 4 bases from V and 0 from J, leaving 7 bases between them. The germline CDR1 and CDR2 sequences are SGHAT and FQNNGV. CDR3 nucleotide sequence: TGTGCCAGCAGCTCGATACTAGCCAAAAACATTCAGTACTTC. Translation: CASSSILAKNIQYF.

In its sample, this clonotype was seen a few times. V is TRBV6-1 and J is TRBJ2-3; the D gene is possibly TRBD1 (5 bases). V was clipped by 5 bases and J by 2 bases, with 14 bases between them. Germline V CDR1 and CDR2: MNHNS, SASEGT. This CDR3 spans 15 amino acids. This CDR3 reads CASSRTGQPTDTQYF. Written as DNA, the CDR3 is TGTGCCAGCAGTCGAACAGGCCAGCCCACAGATACGCAGTATTTT.